This TCR beta chain was profiled in a study of cytomegalovirus exposure and HLA in healthy donors. About the research overall: Genetic ancestry analysis placed over 65% of the 300 to 500 donors that were genotyped in the Caucasian-associated cluster. Findings of the study overall: TCR beta sequences reportedly predicted most subjects' HLA-A and HLA-B alleles accurately. Presence/absence results assume similar sequencing depth per donor, which may not hold. A later analysis linked a missense DCLRE1C variant to TCR beta V- and J-gene trimming.

This clone occurred once. Antigen: not known. PCR was performed using 60 Vbeta and 13 Jbeta primers. Some clones are missing from TCRdb's copy, which holds only in-frame ones; the method was immunoSEQ multiplex PCR. The sample has roughly 150,000 clones, 70% to 90% seen once. Trimming shortened V by 7 bases and J by 2 bases, and 11 bases separated the two germline ends. Germline CDR1 is LNHDA and CDR2 is SQIVND (reference sequence). The CDR3 consists of 13 residues. This chain links TRBV19 with TRBJ1-2; D is ambiguous. The sequence came from a man younger than 40 in good health and CMV-seropositive. The sample taken for sequencing was PBMCs. CDR3 residues: CASTGLSNYGYTF. The CDR3, as DNA: TGTGCCAGTACCGGACTGTCCAACTATGGCTACACCTTC.